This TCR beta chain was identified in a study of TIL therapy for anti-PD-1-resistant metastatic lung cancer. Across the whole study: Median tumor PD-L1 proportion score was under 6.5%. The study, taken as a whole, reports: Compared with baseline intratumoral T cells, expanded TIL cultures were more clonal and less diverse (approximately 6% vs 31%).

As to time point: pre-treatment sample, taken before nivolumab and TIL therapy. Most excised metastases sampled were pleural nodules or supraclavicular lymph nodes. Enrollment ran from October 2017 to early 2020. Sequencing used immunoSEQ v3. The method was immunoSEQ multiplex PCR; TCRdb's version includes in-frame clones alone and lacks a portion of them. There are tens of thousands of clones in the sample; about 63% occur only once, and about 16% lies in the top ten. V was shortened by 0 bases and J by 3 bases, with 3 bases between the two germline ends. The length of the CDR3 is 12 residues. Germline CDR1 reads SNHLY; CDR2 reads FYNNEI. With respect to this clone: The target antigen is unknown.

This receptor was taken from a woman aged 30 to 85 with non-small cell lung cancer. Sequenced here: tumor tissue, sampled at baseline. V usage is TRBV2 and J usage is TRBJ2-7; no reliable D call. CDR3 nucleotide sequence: TGTGCCAGCAGTGAAGCCCTCTACGAGCAGTACTTC. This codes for CASSEALYEQYF.